A single sample is the source of the 22 T cell receptor beta chains below, sequenced in a study of cytomegalovirus exposure and HLA in healthy donors. The primer mix had 60 Vbeta and 13 Jbeta primers. Profiled with immunoSEQ multiplex PCR; TCRdb holds only in-frame clones, not every one. The table has 130,000 or so clones, around 74% seen once. Sequences were obtained from PBMCs. The source is a young man in good health and CMV-seropositive.

This clone has a single count. V gene TRBV29-1 combines with J gene TRBJ1-1; 9 bases map to TRBD1. Trimming took 7 bases from V and 0 from J; bases not matched to a gene: 3. Germline V gene sequence: CDR1 SQVTM, CDR2 ANQGSEA. The CDR3 is made up of 13 amino acids. CDR3 residues: CSAGDRVNTEAFF. DNA for the CDR3: TGCAGCGCGGGGGACAGGGTGAACACTGAAGCTTTCTTT.

The V gene is TRBV7-2, the J gene TRBJ1-5; 9 bases are shared with TRBD1. V trimming: 5 bases; J trimming: 0 bases; junction bases outside the gene matches: 14. Looked up from germline, CDR1 is SGHTA and CDR2 is FQGNSA. This CDR3 is 19 amino acids long. The CDR3: CASSQVGGTGTPSNQPQHF. The CDR3 DNA follows: TGTGCCAGCAGCCAAGTGGGAGGGACAGGGACACCTAGCAATCAGCCCCAGCATTTT.

The chain recombines TRBV2 with TRBJ1-1; D is possibly TRBD1 (5 bases). V gave up 4 bases and J gave up 2 bases, with 14 bases separating them. From germline, CDR1 is SNHLY and CDR2 FYNNEI. There are 15 residues in the CDR3. The chain's CDR3 is CASSVSRQPNTEAFF. As DNA, the CDR3 is TGTGCCAGCAGTGTCAGCCGACAGCCTAACACTGAAGCTTTCTTT.

The genes are TRBV5-1 and TRBJ2-1, with 10 positions matching TRBD2. Germline trimming cut 0 bases from V and 5 bases from J; bases unmatched to any gene: 5. CDR3 length equals 16 residues. Germline loops: CDR1 SGHRS, CDR2 YFSETQ. The CDR3 here is CASSLATSGYNNEQFF. CDR3 sequence (DNA): TGCGCCAGCAGCTTGGCGACTAGCGGGTACAACAATGAGCAGTTCTTC.

Note on this clone: Relative to the germline gene, one junction end is altered; a read error may explain this. The chain employs TRBV5-1 and TRBJ2-6; TRBD1 might be the D (5 bases). Per the germline V gene, CDR1 is SGHRS and CDR2 is YFSETQ. The CDR3 totals 15 residues. CDR3 residues: CASSPDSGGTNVLTF. Written as DNA, the CDR3 is TGCGCCAGCAGCCCAGACAGTGGTGGGACCAACGTCCTGACTTTC. Full variable domain (missing parts from reference TRBV5-1 and TRBJ2-6): KAGVTQTPRYLIKTRGQQVTLSCSPISGHRSVSWYQQTPGQGLQFLFEYFSETQRNKGNFPGRFSGRQFSNSRSEMNVSTLELGDSALYLCASSPDSGGTNVLTFGAGSRLTVL.

V and J are TRBV27 and TRBJ2-3, with D perhaps TRBD2 (6 bases). Trimming took 1 base from V and 0 from J, leaving 11 bases between them. The CDR3 length is 16 residues. Germline V CDR1 and CDR2: MNHEY, SMNVEV (reference sequence). The DNA of the CDR3 is TGTGCCAGCAGTTTATTGCCGGGGGTTAGCACAGATACGCAGTATTTT. Its protein product is CASSLLPGVSTDTQYF.

The chain employs TRBV5-1 and TRBJ1-2; a possible D gene is TRBD1 (5 bases). CDR3 size: 14 residues. V gave up 0 bases and J gave up 7 bases, with 13 bases separating them. Per the germline V gene, CDR1 is SGHRS and CDR2 is YFSETQ. CDR3 sequence reads: CASSLDGGRGGYTF. CDR3 sequence (DNA): TGCGCCAGCAGCTTGGACGGAGGGAGGGGTGGCTACACCTTC.

The chain recombines TRBV7-9 with TRBJ2-1; TRBD1 agrees at 9 bases. CDR3 length: 13 amino acids. V lost 5 bases to trimming and J lost 12 bases; unmatched junction nucleotides: 8. Germline CDR1 reads SEHNR; CDR2 reads FQNEAQ (reference sequence). This CDR3 reads CASSQTQGAPQFF. In DNA, the CDR3 is TGTGCCAGCAGCCAAACACAGGGGGCCCCGCAGTTCTTC.

This clone turned up a few times. CDR3 bases: TGTGCCAGCAGTTTAACAGGCTACGAGCAGTACTTC. Protein: CASSLTGYEQYF. V usage is TRBV28 and J usage is TRBJ2-5; possible D gene TRBD1, 5 bases. The J call may not be correct, given that the DNA end is closer to TRBJ2-7. CDR1 is MDHEN, CDR2 SYDVKM, per germline. This CDR3 comprises 12 residues.

The V and J genes are TRBV15 and TRBJ1-3; 7 bases map to TRBD1. Germline V gene data show CDR1 as LNHNV and CDR2 as YYDKDF (reference sequence). The V and J ends lost 0 bases and 1 base, in that order; junction bases with no gene match: 6. CDR3 length: 17 amino acids. The CDR3 sequence: CATSRDRPRGSGNTIYF. CDR3 DNA: TGTGCCACCAGCAGAGATCGCCCCAGGGGGTCTGGAAACACCATATATTTT.

The chain is built from TRBV5-6 and TRBJ2-3; 7 bases agree with TRBD2. J lost 2 bases, V lost 2 bases, and 5 bases had no gene match. Germline CDR1 reads SGHDT; CDR2 reads YYEEEE. This CDR3 contains 15 residues. CDR3 DNA sequence: TGTGCCAGCAGCTTCCTAGCGGAAGTCACAGATACGCAGTATTTT. Protein product: CASSFLAEVTDTQYF.

Concerning this clone itself: A far larger clone is only one base removed, so a read error is likely. V is TRBV13 and J is TRBJ2-1; TRBD2 agrees at 7 bases. J lost 0 bases, V lost 7 bases, and 12 bases had no gene match. Germline V gives CDR1 PRHDT, CDR2 FYEKMQ (reference sequence). The CDR3 is 17 residues long. CDR3 region: CASTQSGGLISYNEQFF. The DNA for the CDR3 is TGTGCCAGCACCCAGTCCGGGGGGTTAATCTCCTACAATGAGCAGTTCTTC.

This chain links TRBV9 with TRBJ2-3; perhaps TRBD2 as D (5 bases). The V and J ends lost 4 bases and 3 bases respectively, with 6 bases between them. This CDR3 has 12 residues. The germline V gene has CDR1 SGDLS and CDR2 YYNGEE. CDR3 bases: TGTGCCAGCAGCCCGGGGACAGATACGCAGTATTTT. Its protein is CASSPGTDTQYF.

The chain is built from TRBV28 and TRBJ2-1; 9 nucleotides align to TRBD1. Germline-derived CDR1 and CDR2 are MDHEN and SYDVKM. This CDR3 is built from 16 residues. With V trimmed by 5 bases and J by 6 bases, 11 bases remained unmatched. Here the CDR3 reads CASSPPRDRAGNEQFF. The CDR3 DNA sequence: TGTGCCAGCAGTCCCCCTCGGGACAGGGCCGGCAATGAGCAGTTCTTC.

The rearrangement links TRBV9 to TRBJ2-5; TRBD2 aligns across 8 bases. CDR1 and CDR2 from the germline V gene are SGDLS and YYNGEE. The V segment lost 0 bases and the J segment 5 bases; nucleotides outside the gene matches: 6. CDR3 length equals 15 residues. The CDR3 is CASSVDSGSVETQYF. The CDR3 DNA follows: TGTGCCAGCAGCGTAGACAGCGGGAGTGTGGAGACCCAGTACTTC.

This clone was found a few times. This chain uses TRBV19 with TRBJ2-7; D might be TRBD1 (5 bases). Trimming pared 3 bases from V and 1 base from J, leaving 10 bases between. Germline V gene lookup returns CDR1 LNHDA and CDR2 SQIVND (reference sequence). The CDR3 extends over 14 amino acids. This CDR3 reads CASSIWGSSYEQYF. As DNA, the CDR3 is TGTGCCAGTAGTATTTGGGGCAGTTCCTACGAGCAGTACTTC.

This clone came up once. J is TRBJ1-2 and V is TRBV11-2; 7 nucleotides match TRBD1. The CDR3 is 13 residues long. The germline gives CDR1 SGHAT, CDR2 FQNNGV. V lost 2 bases to trimming and J lost 8 bases; unmatched junction nucleotides: 5. Here the CDR3 DNA reads TGTGCCAGCAGCTTATTCAGGGGACAGGGCTACACCTTC. Its protein product is CASSLFRGQGYTF.

The V call is TRBV5-1, the J call TRBJ1-4; tentative D call: TRBD1 (6 bases). Germline CDR1 reads SGHRS; CDR2 reads YFSETQ. This CDR3 region has 14 residues. The V and J ends lost 4 bases and 5 bases respectively, with 12 bases between them. The CDR3 protein is CASSQGTENEKLFF. The CDR3 coding sequence is TGCGCCAGCAGCCAGGGGACGGAGAATGAAAAACTGTTTTTT.

This rearrangement joins TRBV18 to TRBJ2-7; 16 bases line up with TRBD2. Germline CDR1 reads KGHSH; CDR2 reads LQKENI. This CDR3 is 15 amino acids long. V lost 3 bases to trimming and J lost 7 bases; unmatched junction nucleotides: 3. The CDR3 loop is CASSPGTSGRGEQYF. The CDR3 DNA follows: TGTGCCAGCTCACCCGGGACTAGCGGGAGGGGTGAGCAGTACTTC.

This clone appeared a few times. The CDR3 region has the DNA TGTGCCAGCTACCTTAGCGGGGGGTTCAAGTACTTC. Translation: CASYLSGGFKYF. The V gene is TRBV2, the J gene TRBJ2-5, with 10 bases identical to TRBD2. Germline CDR1 and CDR2: SNHLY and FYNNEI. The CDR3 contains 12 residues. The V and J ends lost 8 bases and 12 bases, in that order; junction bases with no gene match: 9.

The chain combines TRBV28 with TRBJ1-1, with 8 bases that match TRBD1. The CDR3 totals 11 residues. The J segment lost 8 bases and the V segment lost 8 bases, leaving 4 bases of the junction unmatched. Germline lookup yields CDR1 MDHEN and CDR2 SYDVKM. The CDR3 DNA reads TGTGCCAGCGGGACAGGCCAGGAAGCTTTCTTT. Translated, it gives CASGTGQEAFF.

V is TRBV15 and J is TRBJ2-2; D is perhaps TRBD2 (6 bases). CDR3 size: 14 residues. Trimming cost V 3 bases and J 3 bases, with 8 bases left between them. CDR1 and CDR2 (germline): LNHNV, YYDKDF (reference sequence). CDR3 in DNA: TGTGCCACCAGCAGCCGACTAGACACCGGGGAGCTGTTTTTT. It encodes CATSSRLDTGELFF.